The 13 T cell receptor beta chains below were found in one sample sequenced in a study of early T cells in non-severe SARS-CoV-2 infection. TCRdb reanalysed the 5' RACE reads using MiXCR and keeps one entry per CDR3 protein. The table has 50,000 to 85,000 distinct CDR3 sequences, 8% to 9.5% seen once. Material: whole blood. The receptors originated from an adult who was a healthcare worker with PCR-confirmed SARS-CoV-2 infection or an uninfected control (not recorded which).

This clonotype was seen a few times. This chain links TRBV7-2 with TRBJ2-7; a weak D match, TRBD2 (6 bases). The V gene lost 0 bases and the J gene lost 4 bases, with 10 bases spanning the gap. CDR3 size: 14 residues. The V gene's germline CDR1 is SGHTA and CDR2 FQGNSA. The CDR3 DNA follows: TGTGCCAGCAGCTTAGCCGCCGGGAGTTACGAGCAGTACTTC. Translated: CASSLAAGSYEQYF.

In nucleotides, the CDR3 is TGTGCCAGCAGCTTCAGGACTAGCGGCTACAATGAGCAGTTCTTC. It encodes CASSFRTSGYNEQFF. The V and J genes are TRBV7-2 and TRBJ2-1; 10 bases are a match to TRBD2. The V and J ends lost 3 bases and 3 bases, in that order; junction bases with no gene match: 2. In germline, CDR1 is SGHTA, CDR2 FQGNSA. This CDR3 spans 15 amino acids.

There are many counts of this clonotype. The V gene is TRBV30, the J gene TRBJ2-7; D perhaps matches TRBD1 (6 bases). This CDR3 region has 15 residues. Germline assignment: CDR1 GTSNPN and CDR2 SVGIG (reference sequence). Trimming left V 4 bases short and J 0 bases short, with 16 bases between. In DNA form, the CDR3 reads TGTGCCTGGACCCTAGGGGGAGCGAACTCCTACGAGCAGTACTTC. Translated, it gives CAWTLGGANSYEQYF.

This clonotype has a count of ten or more. The V and J genes are TRBV19 and TRBJ2-7; 9 bases line up with TRBD1. CDR3 length equals 12 residues. Germline CDR1 LNHDA, CDR2 SQIVND (reference sequence). As DNA, the CDR3 is TGTGCTTCCGGGACAGGGCCCTACGAGCAGTACTTC. Protein sequence: CASGTGPYEQYF.

This clonotype came up a few times. The V gene is TRBV7-9, the J gene TRBJ2-1, with D possibly being TRBD2 (6 bases). V was trimmed by 5 bases and J by 9 bases, leaving 20 bases between them. The CDR3 loop spans 15 amino acids. Germline V gene data show CDR1 as SEHNR and CDR2 as FQNEAQ (reference sequence). The CDR3 DNA is TGTGCCAGCAGCCCGATCACTAGCCCGATGGGTGAGCAGTTCTTC. Protein product: CASSPITSPMGEQFF. The full variable domain, with the rest looked up from reference TRBV7-9 and TRBJ2-1, is DTGVSQNPRHKITKRGQNVTFRCDPISEHNRLYWYRQTLGQGPEFLTYFQNEAQLEKSRLLSDRFSAERPKGSFSTLEIQRTEQGDSAMYLCASSPITSPMGEQFFGPGTRLTVL.

There are a few counts of this clonotype. The chain uses TRBV9 and TRBJ2-3; perhaps TRBD1 as D (5 bases). The germline V and J ends were trimmed by 4 bases and 2 bases, with 14 bases remaining between them. Germline V gene lookup returns CDR1 SGDLS and CDR2 YYNGEE. The CDR3 consists of 15 residues. The CDR3 bases are TGTGCCAGCAGCCCCCTGGCAGGGAACACAGATACGCAGTATTTT. Encoded protein: CASSPLAGNTDTQYF.

The CDR3, as DNA: TGTGCCAGCAGAGCTTTTAGCGGAAAGGGACAGAATGAGCAGTTCTTC. Protein: CASRAFSGKGQNEQFF. The J gene is TRBJ2-1, the V gene TRBV2, with D perhaps TRBD1 (7 bases). Germline values: CDR1 SNHLY, CDR2 FYNNEI. V was cut by 6 bases and J by 7 bases, with 22 bases left in between. The CDR3 covers 16 residues.

This clonotype was detected many times. This rearrangement joins TRBV7-9 to TRBJ2-3; D is unresolved. V lost 9 bases and J lost 0, with 7 bases in between. CDR3 length: 12 amino acids. Germline CDR1 SEHNR, CDR2 FQNEAQ (reference sequence). CDR3 loop: CASVDSTDTQYF. CDR3 coding DNA: TGTGCCAGTGTGGACAGCACAGATACGCAGTATTTT.

This clonotype showed up many times. The V and J genes are TRBV7-6 and TRBJ2-2; tentative D call: TRBD1 (7 bases). With 0 bases removed from V and 3 bases from J, the gap between germline ends came to 11 bases. This CDR3 spans 16 amino acids. Germline V gives CDR1 SGHVS, CDR2 FNYEAQ. The CDR3 region has the DNA TGTGCCAGCAGCTTAGCGCGGGGACAGTACACCGGGGAGCTGTTTTTT. It yields the protein CASSLARGQYTGELFF.

The table lists this clonotype with a count of one. The gene calls are TRBV12-3 or TRBV12-4 and TRBJ2-1, with 11 nucleotides matching TRBD2. V trimming: 7 bases; J trimming: 3 bases; junction bases outside the gene matches: 5. This CDR3 spans 15 amino acids. The CDR3 DNA reads TGTGCCAGCACCCTCGGACTAGCGGGCTACAATGAGCAGTTCTTC. Translated: CASTLGLAGYNEQFF.

The sample holds a few counts of this clonotype. Here the CDR3 reads CASSWTGGETQYF. The CDR3 nucleotides read TGTGCCAGCAGCTGGACTGGTGGCGAGACCCAGTACTTC. This chain links TRBV7-2 with TRBJ2-5; D might be TRBD2 (5 bases). The CDR3 totals 13 residues. CDR1 SGHTA and CDR2 FQGNSA come from the germline V gene. V shed 4 bases and J shed 5 bases, with 11 bases lying between them.

This clonotype was counted ten times or more. The rearrangement joins TRBV29-1 to TRBJ1-1; D may be TRBD1 (5 bases). V was cut by 4 bases and J by 3 bases, with 15 bases left in between. The CDR3 spans 14 residues. The germline gives CDR1 SQVTM, CDR2 ANQGSEA. Written as DNA, the CDR3 is TGCAGCGTTGGGGTTTTAGGGGTTGACACTGAAGCTTTCTTT. It yields the protein CSVGVLGVDTEAFF.

The V and J genes are TRBV7-9 and TRBJ2-2; 10 bases line up with TRBD2. J lost 4 bases, V lost 5 bases, and 4 bases had no gene match. There are 15 residues in the CDR3. Germline V gives CDR1 SEHNR, CDR2 FQNEAQ (reference sequence). CDR3 sequence: CASSQAGGRTGELFF. The DNA of the CDR3 is TGTGCCAGCAGCCAAGCGGGAGGGCGCACCGGGGAGCTGTTTTTT.